These 26 T cell receptor delta chains came from one sample sequenced in a study of DNA immune sequencing with unique molecular identifiers (dated by TCRdb to the early 2020s). Libraries were constructed by multiplex PCR. These reads were obtained on an Illumina MiniSeq. Genomic DNA was amplified with a 32-plex assay using primers for all 8 TRDV and 4 TRDJ genes covering the CDR3. A 12-nucleotide UMI was added during approximately 3 barcoding PCR cycles, followed by a second PCR with Illumina adapter primers. TCRdb called clones from the public reads with CATT, and repeated DNA sequences were later combined into one row. Within this sample are under 6,000 delta-chain clones, with roughly 10% of them counted one time only. Around half of the sample belongs to the ten largest clones. The material sequenced was gamma-delta T cells enriched from blood buffy coat, or unenriched PBMCs (not recorded which). All receptors derive from a human donor in good health.

This clone appeared a few times. The amino acid sequence in TCRdb belongs to a much larger clone and departs from this DNA's translation at residue 12, likely a sequencing read error; the sequence shown is translated from the DNA. This chain joins TRDV2 and TRDJ1; 8 nucleotides match TRDD3. Losses at the gene ends were 0 bases for V and 3 bases for J; bases not matched to a gene: 11. The CDR3 extends over 17 amino acids. Germline-derived CDR1 and CDR2 are GEAIGNYY and EKD. The CDR3 loop reads CACDTLTGGHDADKLIF. As DNA, the CDR3 is TGTGCCTGTGACACCTTAACTGGGGGGCATGACGCCGATAAACTCATCTTT.

This clone was detected only a few times. For this DNA, TCRdb reports the protein of a much larger clone, which diverges at residue 15, most likely from a read error; the protein presented here is translated directly from the DNA. CDR3 sequence reads: CACDPILGDTRYTDILIF. The CDR3 DNA is TGTGCCTGTGACCCTATACTGGGGGATACGCGGTACACCGATATACTCATCTTT. The V call is TRDV2, the J call TRDJ1, with TRDD3 identical over 13 bases. Germline V gives CDR1 GEAIGNYY, CDR2 EKD. The CDR3 has 18 amino acids.

Points on this clone: A much larger clone lies one base from this, so it may be a read error. The J gene call is TRDJ1, but no V gene call exists; the listed D gene, TRDD3, was not tested against the DNA. There are 21 residues in the CDR3. In DNA form, the CDR3 reads TGTGCCTGTGACACCCTGGTGAGACACCCACTGGGAGAAGCGTACACCGATAAACTCATCTTT. Its translation: CACDTLVRHPLGEAYTDKLIF.

The V and J genes are TRDV1 and TRDJ1, with TRDD3 identical over 10 bases. Because TCRdb records no J gene, it was assigned here through a match of the DNA to germline. CDR1 TSWWSYY and CDR2 QGS come from the germline V gene. The CDR3 has 22 amino acids. Trimming took 6 bases from V and 3 from J; bases not matched to a gene: 28. The CDR3 nucleotides read TGTGCTCTTGGAACCCAACTCGGCCAGTACTGGGGGATGACCCGAGAGGCCGATAAACTCATCTTT. This gives the protein CALGTQLGQYWGMTREADKLIF.

Ten or more counts support this clone. The CDR3 region has the DNA TGTGCCTGTGACACCGTAGAGGGGGCTGGGGGATACACCGATAAACTCATCTTT. This gives the protein CACDTVEGAGGYTDKLIF. V gene TRDV2 combines with J gene TRDJ1; 9 bases are shared with TRDD3. The CDR3 spans 18 residues. Germline CDR1 GEAIGNYY, CDR2 EKD. V shed 0 bases, J shed 0 bases, and the junction held 10 bases outside the gene matches.

This clone came up a few times. Translating this DNA gives a protein that differs at residue 7 from the TCRdb one, which belongs to a much larger clone; a read error is likely, and the protein shown is this translation. The chain has TRDV2 and TRDJ1; the match to TRDD3 covers 9 bases. Germline V gene sequence: CDR1 GEAIGNYY, CDR2 EKD. The CDR3 runs 17 residues. V lost 0 bases to trimming and J lost 0 bases; unmatched junction nucleotides: 7. The CDR3 nucleotides read TGTGCCTGTGACACCGTGTGGGGATACGGTAACACCGATAAACTCATCTTT. The encoded protein is CACDTVWGYGNTDKLIF.

This clone was found a few times. A far more abundant clone sits one base away, making this likely a read error. This sample includes further DNA sequences coding for the same CDR3. V and J are TRDV2 and TRDJ1; TRDD3 aligns across 8 bases. The germline CDR1 and CDR2 sequences are GEAIGNYY and EKD. This CDR3 has 16 residues. The CDR3 here is CACDSLLGAKTDKLIF. In DNA form, the CDR3 reads TGTGCCTGTGACTCGTTACTGGGGGCCAAAACCGATAAACTCATCTTC.

This clone was observed a few times. A far larger clone is just one base off, so this is likely a read error. Other nucleotide sequences in the sample specify the same CDR3. The rearrangement joins TRDV2 to TRDJ1; TRDD3 aligns across 8 bases. The CDR3 loop spans 17 amino acids. The germline V gene encodes CDR1 GEAIGNYY and CDR2 EKD. The DNA for the CDR3 is TGTGCCTGTGACTCACTTCCCTACGGGGATACCACCGATAAACTCATATTT. Translation: CACDSLPYGDTTDKLIF.

This clone was counted a few times. TCRdb's entry gives the protein of a much larger clone, which mismatches this DNA's translation at residue 8, likely from a read error; the protein reported here is translated from the DNA. The chain is built from TRDV2 and TRDJ1; 8 bases line up with TRDD3. The V gene's germline CDR1 is GEAIGNYY and CDR2 EKD. J gave up 0 bases and V 3 bases, and 5 bases lay outside the gene matches. This CDR3 is built from 15 residues. The CDR3 DNA reads as TGTGCCTGTGACCTACTGGGGGCAGACACCGATAAACTCATCTTT. Encoded protein: CACDLLGADTDKLIF.

The J gene is TRDJ1, while no V gene call was made; the D call TRDD2 from the table was never checked on the DNA. The CDR3 extends over 18 amino acids. The CDR3: CALGEVAFLPSANDKLIF. The DNA for the CDR3 is TGTGCTCTTGGGGAAGTCGCCTTCCTACCGTCCGCTAACGATAAACTCATCTTT.

The rearrangement links TRDV1 to TRDJ1, with D possibly being TRDD2 (6 bases). TCRdb does not report a J gene; here it was assigned by matching the DNA to germline references. Germline assignment: CDR1 TSWWSYY and CDR2 QGS. V lost 4 bases and J lost 3, with 18 bases in between. CDR3 length: 16 residues. For the CDR3, the DNA is TGTGCTCTTGGGGTCCCCTTCCACGTCCCGGCCGATAAACTCATCTTT. This gives the protein CALGVPFHVPADKLIF.

This clone was seen a handful of times. This likely came from a read error, as a far larger clone is one base away. This sample also contains other DNA sequences that code for the same CDR3. The CDR3 reads CACDTVGNTDKLIF. The CDR3 DNA reads as TGTGCCTGTGACACCGTAGGTAACACCGATAAACTCATCTTC. J is TRDJ1 and V is TRDV2; D ambiguous. CDR1 is GEAIGNYY and CDR2 is EKD in the germline V gene. The CDR3 sequence is 14 residues long.

This clone is termed medium-sized. The identical CDR3 is also encoded by other nucleotide sequences in the sample. The chain recombines TRDV2 with TRDJ3, with 12 positions matching TRDD3. V shed 0 bases and J 0 bases; nucleotides not matched to a gene: 5. CDR1 and CDR2 from the germline V gene are GEAIGNYY and EKD. CDR3 length: 20 amino acids. The CDR3 is CACDTVLGDTSSWDTRQMFF. The CDR3 DNA reads TGTGCCTGTGACACCGTACTGGGGGATACAAGCTCCTGGGACACCCGACAGATGTTTTTC.

Ten or more counts support this clone. The chain uses TRDV2 and TRDJ1; tentative D call: TRDD3 (6 bases). The CDR3 extends over 17 amino acids. CDR1 and CDR2 from the germline V gene are GEAIGNYY and EKD. The germline V and J ends were trimmed by 1 base and 3 bases, with 20 bases remaining between them. CDR3 loop: CACDTAETGSKADKLIF. The DNA for the CDR3 is TGTGCCTGTGACACGGCTGAGACTGGGTCTAAAGCCGATAAACTCATCTTT.

A note on this clone: This is likely an artifact of a read error, given a far larger clone one base away. The sample has other DNA sequences that encode this CDR3 too. V usage is TRDV2 and J usage is TRDJ1, with TRDD3 matching 10 bases. The CDR3 is made up of 19 amino acids. Germline V gene lookup returns CDR1 GEAIGNYY and CDR2 EKD. CDR3 sequence reads: CACDTLVVGDTDPGNKLIF. The CDR3 nucleotides are TGTGCCTGTGACACCCTTGTAGTGGGGGATACTGACCCCGGGAATAAGCTCATCTTT.

This clone was picked up a small number of times. A far larger clone is off by one base, so a read error is likely. The same CDR3 is also encoded by other DNA sequences in this sample. This sequence joins TRDV2 and TRDJ1, with 9 bases that match TRDD3. This CDR3 has 17 amino acids. Germline CDR1 is GEAIGNYY and CDR2 is EKD. In DNA, the CDR3 is TGTGCCTGTGACACTCTGGGGGATGGAAAGTACACGGATAAACTCATCTTT. Translating gives CACDTLGDGKYTDKLIF.

This clone was counted ten times or more. The rearrangement joins TRDV2 to TRDJ1; 7 bases fit TRDD3. CDR3 length: 23 residues. J lost 0 bases, V lost 0 bases, and 27 bases had no gene match. From germline, CDR1 is GEAIGNYY and CDR2 EKD. CDR3 amino acids: CACDTIVSGGNWGPDLYTDKLIF. CDR3 nucleotide sequence: TGTGCCTGTGACACCATCGTATCGGGGGGGAACTGGGGACCTGACTTGTACACCGATAAACTCATCTTT.

This clone was detected ten times or more. This chain uses TRDV3 with TRDJ1, with D maybe TRDD2 (5 bases). Germline assignment: CDR1 TVYSNPD and CDR2 GDNSRS (reference sequence). The CDR3 sequence is 11 residues long. Between the trimmed V and J ends, which lost 3 bases and 7 bases, there was a span of 12 bases. CDR3 nucleotides: TGTGCCTTAGCCTACGAGGGTAAACTCATCTTT. This translates into CALAYEGKLIF.

Of note for this clone: A read error likely explains this, since a far larger clone differs by one base. Other nucleotide sequences in the sample specify the same CDR3. J is TRDJ2 and V is TRDV3; D may correspond to TRDD2 or TRDD3 (9 bases each). The CDR3 has 21 amino acids. Germline values: CDR1 TVYSNPD, CDR2 GDNSRS (reference sequence). CDR3 nucleotide sequence: TGTGCCTTTAGCCTTCCTACGTCTCTCTGGGGGATTCCTTTTTTGACTGCACAACTCTTCTTT. Protein: CAFSLPTSLWGIPFLTAQLFF.

This clone was counted a few times. This chain connects TRDV1 to TRDJ4; the match to TRDD2 covers 9 bases. TCRdb offers no J gene call, so here the DNA was matched to germline to obtain one. V lost 0 bases, J lost 0 bases, and 32 bases stayed unmatched. The CDR3 is 25 residues long. CDR1 is TSWWSYY and CDR2 is QGS in the germline V gene. The CDR3 nucleotides read TGTGCTCTTGGGGAACTAAGTCCTTCCTACCGTTCCCTTGTAGGGCCCGGGGACGGGACCAGACCCCTGATCTTT. Protein product: CALGELSPSYRSLVGPGDGTRPLIF.

Remarks on this clone: The protein TCRdb lists belongs to a much larger clone and differs from this DNA's translation at residue 11, which points to a read error; the protein shown is made from the DNA. CDR3 sequence (DNA): TGTGCCTGTGACCCGTCCGATCGGAAGTACATCGATAAACTCATCTTT. Amino acid sequence: CACDPSDRKYIDKLIF. The genes are TRDV2 and TRDJ1, with no clear D. CDR1 and CDR2 (germline): GEAIGNYY, EKD. CDR3 length: 16 residues. V dropped 3 bases and J dropped 4 bases, with 20 bases sitting between them.

As regards this clone: This DNA's translation and the protein TCRdb lists, from a much larger clone, do not match at residue 2, likely due to a read error; the protein shown is translated from the DNA. The chain recombines TRDV2 with TRDJ1; tentatively, D is TRDD3 (5 bases). CDR3 length: 15 amino acids. Germline-derived CDR1 and CDR2 are GEAIGNYY and EKD. CDR3 residues: CSCDTVGEYTDKLIF. As DNA, the CDR3 is TGTTCCTGTGACACCGTAGGGGAGTACACCGATAAACTCATCTTT.

This clone was observed a handful of times. V and J are TRDV1 and TRDJ1, with D maybe TRDD3 (6 bases). The CDR3 consists of 21 residues. V lost 3 bases and J lost 7, with 36 bases in between. Germline values: CDR1 TSWWSYY, CDR2 QGS. The chain's CDR3 is CALGETFFLVPVGGWVGKLIF. The DNA for the CDR3 is TGTGCTCTTGGGGAGACTTTTTTCCTCGTCCCGGTGGGGGGTTGGGTCGGTAAACTCATCTTT.

This clone has a handful of counts. A far larger clone is a single base away, which makes a read error likely. The sample holds other DNA sequences that translate to the same CDR3. The chain carries TRDV2 and TRDJ1; 8 bases align to TRDD3. After removal of 3 bases from V and 2 bases from J, the junction contained 4 bases not matched to a gene. Germline V gene data show CDR1 as GEAIGNYY and CDR2 as EKD. CDR3 length: 14 residues. The CDR3 coding sequence is TGTGCCTGTGACCGAATGGGGGATACCGATAAACTCATCTTT. Translated: CACDRMGDTDKLIF.

Comment on this clone: The protein in TCRdb stems from a much larger clone and differs at residue 19 from this DNA's translation, likely a read error; here the protein is translated from the DNA. The V gene is TRDV3, the J gene TRDJ2, with D tentatively TRDD2 or TRDD3 (9 bases each). The CDR3 has 21 residues. Germline lookup yields CDR1 TVYSNPD and CDR2 GDNSRS (reference sequence). The CDR3 DNA follows: TGTGCCTTTAGCCTTCCTACGTCTCTCTGGGGGATTCCTTTTTTGACAGCACAATTCTTCTTT. Its protein is CAFSLPTSLWGIPFLTAQFFF.

This clone was seen only a few times. TCRdb has a much larger clone's protein, which differs at residue 13 from the translation of this DNA, likely because of a read error; what is shown is the protein translated from the DNA. The chain joins TRDV2 to TRDJ1, with 10 bases lining up with TRDD3. J was trimmed by 0 bases and V by 0 bases; bases with no gene match: 12. The CDR3 spans 19 residues. CDR1 GEAIGNYY and CDR2 EKD come from the germline V gene. CDR3 DNA sequence: TGTGCCTGTGACACCGTAGGGCGTACTGGGGGATTGTACACCGATAAACTCATCTTT. Protein: CACDTVGRTGGLYTDKLIF.